Below are 12 T cell receptor beta chains sequenced from a single sample in a study of T cell repertoires in ileal Crohn's disease. Assay: immunoSEQ multiplex PCR; the TCRdb copy retains only in-frame clones and omits some. The table includes about 13,000 clones, around 79% detected once. Sequenced material: ileal tissue. These receptors all stem from an adult with Crohn's disease.

The chain carries TRBV5-1 and TRBJ1-3; tentatively, D is TRBD1 (5 bases). The CDR3 sequence is 14 residues long. The V end was cut by 4 bases, the J end by 3 bases, with 11 bases between. The V gene's germline CDR1 is SGHRS and CDR2 YFSETQ. CDR3 coding DNA: TGCGCCAGCAGCCCCCAGGGAGGTGGAAACACCATATATTTT. Amino acids: CASSPQGGGNTIYF.

This clone has more than one count but fewer than ten. The chain uses TRBV2 and TRBJ1-4; 10 bases match TRBD1. V was clipped by 6 bases and J by 7 bases; unmatched bases: 8. CDR3 length: 15 residues. Looked up from germline, CDR1 is SNHLY and CDR2 is FYNNEI. This CDR3 reads CASRMTGGAGEKLFF. The CDR3 coding sequence is TGTGCCAGCAGGATGACAGGGGGCGCGGGTGAAAAACTGTTTTTT.

The V and J genes are TRBV28 and TRBJ2-2; 7 positions agree with TRBD2. The CDR3 extends over 17 amino acids. V was clipped by 5 bases and J by 1 base; unmatched bases: 10. Germline V gives CDR1 MDHEN, CDR2 SYDVKM. CDR3 coding DNA: TGTGCCAGCAGTACCCTCTGGGGGGGGAGGAACACCGGGGAGCTGTTTTTT. This sequence encodes CASSTLWGGRNTGELFF.

The chain links TRBV18 to TRBJ2-4; D is possibly TRBD2 (6 bases). Germline-derived CDR1 and CDR2 are KGHSH and LQKENI. Trimming removed 2 bases at V and 7 bases at J, with 15 bases between. This CDR3 has 15 amino acids. The CDR3 is CASSPAVTSINIQYF. The CDR3 DNA is TGTGCCAGCTCACCAGCAGTTACTAGCATCAACATTCAGTACTTC. Looking up the rest from reference TRBV18 and TRBJ2-4 gives the full variable domain: NAGVMQNPRHLVRRRGQEARLRCSPMKGHSHVYWYRQLPEEGLKFMVYLQKENIIDESGMPKERFSAEFPKEGPSILRIQQVVRGDSAAYFCASSPAVTSINIQYFGAGTRLSVL.

The gene calls are TRBV2 and TRBJ2-2; D is possibly TRBD1 (6 bases). The CDR3 contains 15 residues. Trimming took 3 bases from V and 4 from J, leaving 12 bases between them. Germline CDR1 and CDR2: SNHLY and FYNNEI. CDR3 sequence: CASSDRGSGTGELFF. DNA for the CDR3: TGTGCCAGCAGTGACAGGGGTTCCGGCACCGGGGAGCTGTTTTTT.

J is TRBJ2-7 and V is TRBV14; a weak D match, TRBD2 (6 bases). From germline, CDR1 is SGHDN and CDR2 FVKESK. Between the trimmed V and J ends, which lost 3 bases and 2 bases, there was a span of 14 bases. This CDR3 is 15 amino acids long. The CDR3 spells CASSQLGGGPYEQYF. CDR3 in DNA: TGTGCCAGCAGCCAGTTGGGTGGAGGGCCCTACGAGCAGTACTTC.

Only one count was recorded for this clone. J is TRBJ1-4 and V is TRBV15, with D maybe TRBD1 (6 bases). The germline V and J ends were trimmed by 3 bases and 7 bases, with 15 bases remaining between them. Germline V gene data show CDR1 as LNHNV and CDR2 as YYDKDF (reference sequence). The CDR3 loop spans 15 amino acids. The CDR3 spells CATSSQRGAAEKLFF. CDR3 nucleotides: TGTGCCACCAGCAGTCAACGGGGGGCTGCTGAAAAACTGTTTTTT.

This chain uses TRBV11-2 with TRBJ1-3; 7 bases agree with TRBD1. Trimming removed 3 bases from V and 0 bases from J; junction bases left unmatched: 5. Germline CDR1 and CDR2: SGHAT and FQNNGV. The CDR3 spans 16 residues. CDR3 in amino acids: CASSFYRGFSGNTIYF. The CDR3, as DNA: TGTGCCAGCAGCTTTTACAGGGGATTCTCTGGAAACACCATATATTTT.

The gene calls are TRBV7-2 and TRBJ2-3, with no clear D. The CDR3 length is 15 residues. Looked up from germline, CDR1 is SGHTA and CDR2 is FQGNSA. The V end lost 0 bases, the J end lost 2 bases, and 9 bases lay between the germline ends. This chain's CDR3 is CASSLAPGYTDTQYF. The CDR3 DNA is TGTGCCAGCAGCTTAGCGCCAGGCTACACAGATACGCAGTATTTT. Using reference TRBV7-2 and TRBJ2-3 for the parts outside the CDR3, the full variable domain is GAGVSQSPSNKVTEKGKDVELRCDPISGHTALYWYRQSLGQGLEFLIYFQGNSAPDKSGLPSDRFSAERTGGSVSTLTIQRTQQEDSAVYLCASSLAPGYTDTQYFGPGTRLTVL.

The chain uses TRBV18 and TRBJ2-5, with D perhaps TRBD1 (6 bases). The CDR3 consists of 15 residues. The ends were cut back, 3 bases at V and 0 bases at J, with 11 bases in the middle. Germline assignment: CDR1 KGHSH and CDR2 LQKENI. The chain's CDR3 is CASSPQGINQETQYF. CDR3 DNA sequence: TGTGCCAGCTCACCGCAGGGGATTAACCAAGAGACCCAGTACTTC. Drawing the rest from reference TRBV18 and TRBJ2-5, the complete variable domain is NAGVMQNPRHLVRRRGQEARLRCSPMKGHSHVYWYRQLPEEGLKFMVYLQKENIIDESGMPKERFSAEFPKEGPSILRIQQVVRGDSAAYFCASSPQGINQETQYFGPGTRLLVL.

The chain is built from TRBV19 and TRBJ2-7; 9 bases fit TRBD1. The germline V gene encodes CDR1 LNHDA and CDR2 SQIVND (reference sequence). The CDR3 totals 14 residues. V trimming: 4 bases; J trimming: 2 bases; junction bases outside the gene matches: 3. For the CDR3, the DNA is TGTGCCAGTAGTAGGGACAGGGAGGCCTACGAGCAGTACTTC. It codes for CASSRDREAYEQYF.

The chain is built from TRBV14 and TRBJ2-6; D ambiguous. CDR1 is SGHDN and CDR2 is FVKESK in the germline V gene. The V and J ends lost 4 bases and 0 bases respectively, with 7 bases between them. There are 15 residues in the CDR3. CDR3 bases: TGTGCCAGCAGCCGCCTAGACTCTGGGGCCAACGTCCTGACTTTC. This encodes CASSRLDSGANVLTF.